This note documents a single T cell receptor beta chain sequence. Its antigen is currently unknown. Distinct nucleotide sequences in the sample also encode this CDR3. Each of the donors was a healthy adult who was HIV-negative and had not had a recent acute infection or vaccination. Profiling relied on immunoSEQ multiplex PCR, and the TCRdb table lists in-frame clones only, not all of them. This repertoire shows 2.5 million or so clones, over 85% found once; its top ten account for under 0.15%. This record belongs to a study of shared clonotypes between healthy human individuals. Study outcomes and limitations: Lower generation probabilities were found for non-shared clonotypes than for those shared by all four donors. Larger estimated richness was generally recorded for naive subsets relative to memory subsets.

The length of the CDR3 is 14 residues. V lost 5 bases, J lost 5 bases, and 15 bases lay in between. CDR1 is GTSNPN, CDR2 SVGIG, per germline (reference sequence). The source material was naive CD4+ T cells sorted from blood. Sample subset: CD45RA+ positively selected. The TCR originated in a young man in good health. The rearrangement joins TRBV30 to TRBJ2-2, with D possibly TRBD1 on 6 matching bases. The CDR3 region has the DNA TGTGCCTGGGGACCGGGACAAGGGACCGGGGAGCTGTTTTTT. This gives the protein CAWGPGQGTGELFF.